The 25 T cell receptor beta chains listed next were all sequenced from one sample in a study of a mutant IDH1 vaccine in newly diagnosed glioma. These receptors have no identified antigens. Profiled with immunoSEQ multiplex PCR; TCRdb holds only in-frame clones, not every one. The sample lists tens of thousands of clones, 70% to 85% seen once, with approximately 25% in the top ten. Time point in this sample: week 5, during vaccination. Topical imiquimod was applied with each vaccine dose, which held 300 ug of mutant IDH1 20-mer peptide. The sample in question was PBMCs, obtained from a glioma patient whose treatment included an IDH1 peptide vaccine. The source is a man aged 30 to 45 with glioma.

V is TRBV6-1 and J is TRBJ1-2, with 10 bases identical to TRBD1. V shed 4 bases and J 4 bases; nucleotides not matched to a gene: 6. CDR1 MNHNS and CDR2 SASEGT come from the germline V gene. The CDR3 has 15 residues. The CDR3 region is CASSAGTGEPYGYTF. The CDR3 DNA is TGTGCCAGCAGTGCCGGGACAGGGGAACCCTATGGCTACACCTTC.

The chain uses TRBV19 and TRBJ1-5; weak D call: TRBD1 (5 bases). The germline V gene has CDR1 LNHDA and CDR2 SQIVND (reference sequence). CDR3 size: 13 residues. V lost 6 bases and J lost 2, with 8 bases in between. The CDR3 loop is CASRPGGNQPQHF. The CDR3 DNA is TGTGCCAGTAGACCGGGGGGCAATCAGCCCCAGCATTTT.

In nucleotides, the CDR3 is TGTGCCAGCAGTTACGGCGGGGGACACACAGATACGCAGTATTTT. This codes for CASSYGGGHTDTQYF. The chain carries TRBV6-5 and TRBJ2-3; D might be TRBD2 (7 bases). The CDR3 extends over 15 amino acids. Germline values: CDR1 MNHEY, CDR2 SVGAGI. V shed 2 bases and J shed 2 bases, with 11 bases lying between them.

The chain employs TRBV27 and TRBJ2-7; D not resolved. Deletions cut 5 bases from V and 5 bases from J, with 13 bases between. CDR1 is MNHEY and CDR2 is SMNVEV in the germline V gene (reference sequence). The CDR3 totals 13 residues. CDR3 protein: CASSPRRRHEQYF. The DNA for the CDR3 is TGTGCCAGCAGTCCCAGACGAAGGCACGAGCAGTACTTC.

The V gene is TRBV5-5, the J gene TRBJ2-7, with 12 bases lining up with TRBD1. There are 15 residues in the CDR3. V shed 1 base, J shed 7 bases, and the junction held 6 bases outside the gene matches. Per the germline V gene, CDR1 is SGHKS and CDR2 is YYEKEE (reference sequence). The CDR3 DNA reads TGTGCCAGCAGCTTGTCGGGACAGGGGGCGCGGGAGCAGTACTTC. Protein: CASSLSGQGAREQYF.

The chain carries TRBV27 and TRBJ2-5; D might be TRBD1 (5 bases). The CDR3 is 15 amino acids. Germline V gives CDR1 MNHEY, CDR2 SMNVEV (reference sequence). The V and J ends lost 2 bases and 0 bases respectively, with 10 bases between them. CDR3 protein: CASSLGAPYQETQYF. CDR3 nucleotides: TGTGCCAGCAGTTTAGGGGCACCGTACCAAGAGACCCAGTACTTC.

The chain carries TRBV9 and TRBJ1-1; D uncertain. Germline V CDR1 and CDR2: SGDLS, YYNGEE. The CDR3 length is 13 residues. With 0 bases removed from V and 0 bases from J, the gap between germline ends came to 3 bases. The CDR3 region is CASSVELNTEAFF. The CDR3 DNA follows: TGTGCCAGCAGCGTAGAACTGAACACTGAAGCTTTCTTT.

V usage is TRBV30 and J usage is TRBJ1-2; no reliable D call. Between the trimmed V and J ends, which lost 0 bases and 0 bases, there was a span of 8 bases. Germline loops: CDR1 GTSNPN, CDR2 SVGIG (reference sequence). The CDR3 consists of 14 residues. As DNA, the CDR3 is TGTGCCTGGAGTGTTCGGCAGGCTAACTATGGCTACACCTTC. Amino acid sequence: CAWSVRQANYGYTF. Filled out from reference TRBV30 and TRBJ1-2, the complete variable domain reads SQTIHQWPATLVQPVGSPLSLECTVEGTSNPNLYWYRQAAGRGLQLLFYSVGIGQISSEVPQNLSASRPQDRQFILSSKKLLLSDSGFYLCAWSVRQANYGYTFGSGTRLTVV.

The DNA of the CDR3 is TGTGCCGCCGGGACAGGGAGGACCGGGGAGCTGTTTTTT. Its protein product is CAAGTGRTGELFF. The V gene is TRBV27, the J gene TRBJ2-2; 9 nucleotides line up with TRBD1. V shed 11 bases, J shed 5 bases, and the junction held 6 bases outside the gene matches. The CDR3 sequence is 13 residues long. Germline V lookup: CDR1 MNHEY, CDR2 SMNVEV (reference sequence).

This chain connects TRBV28 to TRBJ1-1; 9 bases align to TRBD1. CDR1 is MDHEN, CDR2 SYDVKM, per germline. CDR3 length equals 15 residues. With V trimmed by 7 bases and J by 6 bases, 12 bases remained unmatched. The CDR3 loop is CASTTDRGRYAEAFF. The CDR3 bases are TGTGCCAGCACCACCGACAGGGGGAGATACGCTGAAGCTTTCTTT.

V gene TRBV5-1 combines with J gene TRBJ1-6; no reliable D call. V was pared by 5 bases and J by 0 bases, with 9 bases between. The germline CDR1 and CDR2 sequences are SGHRS and YFSETQ. This CDR3 is 15 amino acids long. CDR3 sequence (DNA): TGCGCCAGCAGTCCACAGAGCTCCTATAATTCACCCCTCCACTTT. It is translated as CASSPQSSYNSPLHF.

The chain couples TRBV18 to TRBJ1-5, with TRBD1 matching over 7 bases. Germline V lookup: CDR1 KGHSH, CDR2 LQKENI. V lost 4 bases and J lost 0; bases outside the gene matches: 12. The CDR3 sequence is 18 residues long. The CDR3 DNA is TGTGCCAGCTCACTCTGGGACAGCCAAATTTATAGCAATCAGCCCCAGCATTTT. The encoded protein is CASSLWDSQIYSNQPQHF.

J is TRBJ2-1 and V is TRBV9, with 7 bases that match TRBD2. V lost 4 bases, J lost 12 bases, and 16 bases stayed unmatched. Looked up from germline, CDR1 is SGDLS and CDR2 is YYNGEE. There are 15 residues in the CDR3. The CDR3 sequence is CASSSRDYGLSAQFF. CDR3 coding DNA: TGTGCCAGCAGCTCCCGGGACTATGGCTTATCGGCGCAGTTCTTC.

This clone has a handful of counts. The genes are TRBV5-1 and TRBJ2-2; D is possibly TRBD1 or TRBD2 (5 bases each). The CDR3 is 14 residues long. The ends were cut back, 2 bases at V and 4 bases at J, with 9 bases in the middle. Germline CDR1 SGHRS, CDR2 YFSETQ. The CDR3 loop is CASSFSGSTGELFF. The CDR3 region has the DNA TGCGCCAGCAGCTTCTCAGGGAGCACCGGGGAGCTGTTTTTT.

This rearrangement joins TRBV19 to TRBJ1-1; 8 nucleotides align to TRBD1. This CDR3 comprises 15 residues. Trimming removed 6 bases from V and 4 bases from J; junction bases left unmatched: 10. CDR1 LNHDA and CDR2 SQIVND come from the germline V gene (reference sequence). The chain's CDR3 is CASSPGQGRRTEAFF. CDR3 in DNA: TGTGCCAGTAGCCCAGGACAGGGTAGGCGCACTGAAGCTTTCTTT.

This clone came up once. J is TRBJ1-5 and V is TRBV18; no reliable D call. V was pared by 6 bases and J by 3 bases, with 15 bases between. Germline lookup yields CDR1 KGHSH and CDR2 LQKENI. CDR3 length: 15 residues. CDR3: CASSGRRDFNQPQHF. CDR3 bases: TGTGCCAGCTCCGGACGGCGCGATTTCAATCAGCCCCAGCATTTT.

The J gene is TRBJ1-2, the V gene TRBV7-2; D is unresolved. The germline V gene has CDR1 SGHTA and CDR2 FQGNSA. The V end was cut by 5 bases, the J end by 2 bases, with 27 bases between. This CDR3 region has 19 residues. CDR3 in DNA: TGTGCCAGCAGCCCCAGCTGGTTAGGAGGGTGGACTCAGAACTATGGCTACACCTTC. Protein: CASSPSWLGGWTQNYGYTF.

To note about this clone: One end of the junction fails to match germline, which may point to a read error. The V gene is TRBV5-4, the J gene TRBJ2-7, with 7 bases lining up with TRBD1. CDR3 length equals 13 residues. CDR1 SGHNT and CDR2 YYREEE come from the germline V gene (reference sequence). This CDR3 reads CASSFGTAYEQYF. The CDR3 DNA sequence: TGTGCCAGCAGCTTCGGGACAGCCTATGAGCAGTACTTC. Complete variable domain (other parts from reference TRBV5-4 and TRBJ2-7): ETGVTQSPTHLIKTRGQQVTLRCSSQSGHNTVSWYQQALGQGPQFIFQYYREEENGRGNFPPRFSGLQFPNYSSELNVNALELDDSALYLCASSFGTAYEQYFGPGTRLTVT.

V gene TRBV7-9 combines with J gene TRBJ1-1, with a tentative D call TRBD1 (6 bases). Trimming stripped 4 bases from V and 1 base from J, with 10 bases between. Germline lookup yields CDR1 SEHNR and CDR2 FQNEAQ (reference sequence). This CDR3 is 14 amino acids long. CDR3 loop: CASSSDRKNTEAFF. The CDR3 DNA sequence: TGTGCCAGCAGCTCGGACAGAAAGAACACTGAAGCTTTCTTT.

The chain employs TRBV11-3 and TRBJ2-2; possible D gene TRBD1, 6 bases. Trimming removed 5 bases from V and 2 bases from J, with 18 bases in between. Per the germline V gene, CDR1 is SGHNT and CDR2 is YENEEA. This CDR3 has 17 residues. CDR3: CASSHEGWDTNTGELFF. The CDR3 DNA reads TGTGCCAGCAGCCACGAAGGATGGGACACCAACACCGGGGAGCTGTTTTTT.

The rearrangement links TRBV4-1 to TRBJ1-1; D perhaps matches TRBD1 (5 bases). The CDR3 has 14 residues. V shed 4 bases and J shed 4 bases, with 13 bases lying between them. Per germline, CDR1 MGHRA and CDR2 YSYEKL. Here the CDR3 reads CASSPPWDLTEAFF. Here the CDR3 DNA reads TGCGCCAGCAGCCCCCCATGGGACCTCACTGAAGCTTTCTTT.

The rearrangement joins TRBV9 to TRBJ1-6, with 8 bases fitting TRBD1. CDR1 is SGDLS, CDR2 YYNGEE, per germline. This CDR3 contains 14 residues. V was clipped by 4 bases and J by 6 bases; unmatched bases: 3. CDR3 nucleotides: TGTGCCAGCAGCTTAGACAGGGGTAATTCACCCCTCCACTTT. Its translation is CASSLDRGNSPLHF.

The chain has TRBV6-6 and TRBJ2-5, with D perhaps TRBD2 (5 bases). The CDR3 spans 12 residues. V dropped 5 bases and J dropped 5 bases, with 9 bases sitting between them. Germline V gene sequence: CDR1 MNHNY, CDR2 SVGAGI (reference sequence). CDR3 region: CASSPRGETQYF. The CDR3 DNA reads as TGTGCCAGCAGTCCCCGGGGTGAGACCCAGTACTTC.

This chain links TRBV4-1 with TRBJ2-7; 8 nucleotides align to TRBD2. Germline V CDR1 and CDR2: MGHRA, YSYEKL. This CDR3 region has 17 residues. Germline trimming cut 4 bases from V and 5 bases from J; bases unmatched to any gene: 16. In DNA form, the CDR3 reads TGCGCCAGCAGCCGCCCGGGGGGGGGAGGGCCGACTGACGAGCAGTACTTC. This sequence encodes CASSRPGGGGPTDEQYF.

This chain's CDR3 is CASSFSRTSSYEQYF. The CDR3 DNA follows: TGTGCCAGCAGTTTTTCACGGACTAGCTCCTACGAGCAGTACTTC. The chain couples TRBV27 to TRBJ2-7; 7 bases agree with TRBD2. Germline assignment: CDR1 MNHEY and CDR2 SMNVEV (reference sequence). The CDR3 is 15 amino acids. With 3 bases clipped from V and 0 bases from J, the junction kept 5 bases outside the gene matches.